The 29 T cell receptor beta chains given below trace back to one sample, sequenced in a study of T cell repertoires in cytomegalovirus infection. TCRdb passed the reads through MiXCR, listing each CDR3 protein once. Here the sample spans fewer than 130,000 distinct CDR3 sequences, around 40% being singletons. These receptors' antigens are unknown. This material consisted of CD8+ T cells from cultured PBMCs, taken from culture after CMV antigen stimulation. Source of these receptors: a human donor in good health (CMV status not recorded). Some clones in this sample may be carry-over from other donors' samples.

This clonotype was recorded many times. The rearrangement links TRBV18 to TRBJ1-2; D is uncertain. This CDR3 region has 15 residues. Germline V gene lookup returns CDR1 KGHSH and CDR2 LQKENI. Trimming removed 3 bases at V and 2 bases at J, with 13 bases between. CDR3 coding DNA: TGTGCCAGCTCACCGAGTGGGCCGAGAAACTATGGCTACACCTTC. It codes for CASSPSGPRNYGYTF. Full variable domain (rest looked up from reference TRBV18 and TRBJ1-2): NAGVMQNPRHLVRRRGQEARLRCSPMKGHSHVYWYRQLPEEGLKFMVYLQKENIIDESGMPKERFSAEFPKEGPSILRIQQVVRGDSAAYFCASSPSGPRNYGYTFGSGTRLTVV.

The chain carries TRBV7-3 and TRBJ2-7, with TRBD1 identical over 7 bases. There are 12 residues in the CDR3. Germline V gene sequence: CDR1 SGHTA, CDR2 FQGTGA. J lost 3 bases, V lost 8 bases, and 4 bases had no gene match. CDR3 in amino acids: CASEGARYEQYF. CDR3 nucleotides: TGTGCCAGCGAGGGGGCGCGCTACGAGCAGTACTTC.

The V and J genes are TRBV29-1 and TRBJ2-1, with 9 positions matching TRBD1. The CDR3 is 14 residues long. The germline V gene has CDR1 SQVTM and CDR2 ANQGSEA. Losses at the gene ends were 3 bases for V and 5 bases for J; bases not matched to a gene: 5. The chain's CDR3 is CSVDMGQGNNEQFF. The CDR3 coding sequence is TGCAGCGTTGATATGGGACAGGGAAACAATGAGCAGTTCTTC.

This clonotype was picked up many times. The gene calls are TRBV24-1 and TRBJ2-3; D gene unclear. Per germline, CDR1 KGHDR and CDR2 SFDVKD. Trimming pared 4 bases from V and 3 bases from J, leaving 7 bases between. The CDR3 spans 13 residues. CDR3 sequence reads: CATSEVGTDTQYF. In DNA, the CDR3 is TGTGCCACCAGTGAGGTCGGAACAGATACGCAGTATTTT.

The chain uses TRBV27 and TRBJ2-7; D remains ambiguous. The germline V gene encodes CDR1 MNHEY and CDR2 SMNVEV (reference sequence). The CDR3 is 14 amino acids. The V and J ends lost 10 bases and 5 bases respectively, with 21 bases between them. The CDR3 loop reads CATGRSLRTNEQYF. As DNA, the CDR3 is TGTGCCACGGGTCGGTCCTTGCGAACTAACGAGCAGTACTTC.

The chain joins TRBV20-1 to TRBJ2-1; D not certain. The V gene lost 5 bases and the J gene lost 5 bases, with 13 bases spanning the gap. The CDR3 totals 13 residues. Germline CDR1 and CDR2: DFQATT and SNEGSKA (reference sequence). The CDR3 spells CSAFIPENNEQFF. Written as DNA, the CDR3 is TGCAGTGCTTTTATACCCGAAAACAATGAGCAGTTCTTC.

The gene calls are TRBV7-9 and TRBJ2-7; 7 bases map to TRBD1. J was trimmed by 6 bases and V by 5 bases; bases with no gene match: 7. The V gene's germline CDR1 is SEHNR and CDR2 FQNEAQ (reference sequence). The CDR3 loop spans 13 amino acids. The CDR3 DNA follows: TGTGCCAGCAGCGATGAGACAGGGTTCGAGCAGTACTTC. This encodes CASSDETGFEQYF.

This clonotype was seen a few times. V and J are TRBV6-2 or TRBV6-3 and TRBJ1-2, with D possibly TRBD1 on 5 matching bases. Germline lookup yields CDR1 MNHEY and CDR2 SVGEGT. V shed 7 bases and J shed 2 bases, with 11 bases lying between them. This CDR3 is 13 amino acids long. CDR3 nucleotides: TGTGCCAGCAATTCTCCAGGGAACTATGGCTACACCTTC. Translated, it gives CASNSPGNYGYTF.

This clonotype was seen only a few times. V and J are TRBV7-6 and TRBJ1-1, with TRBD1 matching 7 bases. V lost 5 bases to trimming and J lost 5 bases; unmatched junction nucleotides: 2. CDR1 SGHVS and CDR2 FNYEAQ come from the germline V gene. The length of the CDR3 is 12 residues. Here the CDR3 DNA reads TGTGCCAGCAGCCAACAGGGGACTGAAGCTTTCTTT. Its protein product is CASSQQGTEAFF.

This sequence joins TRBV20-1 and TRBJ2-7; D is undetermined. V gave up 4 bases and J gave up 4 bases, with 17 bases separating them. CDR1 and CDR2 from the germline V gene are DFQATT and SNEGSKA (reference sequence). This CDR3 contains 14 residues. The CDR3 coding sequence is TGCAGTGCTATTGGTCAGGCCCTGGGTTACGAGCAGTACTTC. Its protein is CSAIGQALGYEQYF.

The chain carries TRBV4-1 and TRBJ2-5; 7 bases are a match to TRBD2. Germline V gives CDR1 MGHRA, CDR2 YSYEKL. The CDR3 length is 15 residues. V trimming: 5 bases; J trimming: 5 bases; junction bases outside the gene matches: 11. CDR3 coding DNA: TGCGCCAGCAGCGTGACGACTAGCCTCCAGGAGACCCAGTACTTC. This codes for CASSVTTSLQETQYF.

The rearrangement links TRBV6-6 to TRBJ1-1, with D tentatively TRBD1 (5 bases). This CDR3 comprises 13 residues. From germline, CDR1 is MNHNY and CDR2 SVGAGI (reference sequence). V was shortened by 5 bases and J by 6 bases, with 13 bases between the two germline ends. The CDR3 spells CASSPGATSEAFF. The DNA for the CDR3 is TGTGCCAGCAGTCCCGGGGCCACCTCTGAAGCTTTCTTT.

The CDR3 reads CASSRDGGHTEAFF. The CDR3 DNA reads as TGTGCCAGCAGCCGTGACGGAGGGCACACTGAAGCTTTCTTT. The chain joins TRBV6-2 or TRBV6-3 to TRBJ1-1; unclear D gene. This CDR3 has 14 amino acids. CDR1 is MNHEY and CDR2 is SVGEGT in the germline V gene. The V gene lost 6 bases and the J gene lost 3 bases, with 14 bases spanning the gap.

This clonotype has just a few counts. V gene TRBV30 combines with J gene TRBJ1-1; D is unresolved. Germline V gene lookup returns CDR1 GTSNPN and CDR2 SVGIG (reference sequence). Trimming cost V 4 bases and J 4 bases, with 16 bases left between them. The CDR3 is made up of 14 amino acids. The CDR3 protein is CAWTPQGGFTEAFF. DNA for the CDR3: TGTGCCTGGACCCCCCAAGGAGGTTTCACTGAAGCTTTCTTT. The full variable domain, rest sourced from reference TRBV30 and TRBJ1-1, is SQTIHQWPATLVQPVGSPLSLECTVEGTSNPNLYWYRQAAGRGLQLLFYSVGIGQISSEVPQNLSASRPQDRQFILSSKKLLLSDSGFYLCAWTPQGGFTEAFFGQGTRLTVV.

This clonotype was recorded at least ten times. For the CDR3, the DNA is TGTGCCAGCAGCTATCGACAGGGGATAGGGGATCATACGCAGTATTTT. Protein: CASSYRQGIGDHTQYF. The chain recombines TRBV7-8 with TRBJ2-3, with 8 positions matching TRBD1. Germline-derived CDR1 and CDR2 are SGHVS and FQNEAQ. V dropped 4 bases and J dropped 7; count of bases not matched to a gene: 13. This CDR3 comprises 16 residues.

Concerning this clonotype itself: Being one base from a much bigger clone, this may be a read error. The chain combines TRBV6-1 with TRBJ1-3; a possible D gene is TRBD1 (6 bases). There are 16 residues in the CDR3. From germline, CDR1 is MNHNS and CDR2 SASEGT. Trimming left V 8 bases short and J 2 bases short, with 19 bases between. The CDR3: CASDEIQGGTGNTIYF. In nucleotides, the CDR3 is TGTGCCAGCGACGAAATACAGGGAGGGACTGGAAACACCATATATTTT.

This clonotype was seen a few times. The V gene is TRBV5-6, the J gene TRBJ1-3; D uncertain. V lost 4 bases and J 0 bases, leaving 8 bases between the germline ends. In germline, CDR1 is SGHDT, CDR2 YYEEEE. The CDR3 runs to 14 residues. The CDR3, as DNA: TGTGCCAGCAGCCAAAGTAGCTCTGGAAACACCATATATTTT. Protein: CASSQSSSGNTIYF.

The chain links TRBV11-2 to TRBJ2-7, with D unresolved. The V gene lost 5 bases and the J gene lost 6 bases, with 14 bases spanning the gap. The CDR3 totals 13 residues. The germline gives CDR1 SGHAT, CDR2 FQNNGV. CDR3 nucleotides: TGTGCCAGCAGCATGGAACCTACTGGCGAGCAGTACTTC. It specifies CASSMEPTGEQYF.

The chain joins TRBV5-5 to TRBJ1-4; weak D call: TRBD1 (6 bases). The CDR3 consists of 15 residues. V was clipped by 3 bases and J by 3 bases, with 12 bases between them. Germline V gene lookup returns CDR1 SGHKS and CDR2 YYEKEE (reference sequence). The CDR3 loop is CASSSVGQSNEKLFF. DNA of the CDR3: TGTGCCAGCAGCTCTGTCGGACAGTCTAATGAAAAACTGTTTTTT.

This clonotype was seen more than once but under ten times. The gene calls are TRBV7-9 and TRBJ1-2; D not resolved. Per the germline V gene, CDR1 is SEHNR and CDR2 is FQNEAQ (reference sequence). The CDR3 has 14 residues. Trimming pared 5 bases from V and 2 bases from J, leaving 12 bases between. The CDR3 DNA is TGTGCCAGCAGCCGGGCGGAAGGAAACTATGGCTACACCTTC. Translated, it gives CASSRAEGNYGYTF.

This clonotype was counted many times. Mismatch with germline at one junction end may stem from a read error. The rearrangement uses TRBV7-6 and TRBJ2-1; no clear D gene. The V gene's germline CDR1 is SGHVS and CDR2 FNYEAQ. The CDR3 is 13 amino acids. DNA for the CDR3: TGTGCCAGCAGCTTAAAGCGAACCTCCGAGCCGTTCTTC. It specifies CASSLKRTSEPFF.

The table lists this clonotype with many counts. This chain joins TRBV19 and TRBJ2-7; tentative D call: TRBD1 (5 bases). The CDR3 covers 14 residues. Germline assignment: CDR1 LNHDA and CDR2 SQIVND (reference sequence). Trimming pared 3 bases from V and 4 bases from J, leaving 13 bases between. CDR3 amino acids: CASSMQGTIYEQYF. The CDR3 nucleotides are TGTGCCAGTAGTATGCAGGGAACTATTTACGAGCAGTACTTC.

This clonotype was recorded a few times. CDR3 nucleotides: TGTGCCAGCAGTTTCGGCAGCTACAATGAGCAGTTCTTC. Translating gives CASSFGSYNEQFF. The chain is built from TRBV12-3 or TRBV12-4 and TRBJ2-1; D gene ambiguous. This CDR3 is 13 amino acids long. Between the trimmed V and J ends, which lost 3 bases and 3 bases, there was a span of 6 bases.

The chain's CDR3 is CASDRGYNEQFF. CDR3 coding DNA: TGTGCCAGCGACAGGGGATACAATGAGCAGTTCTTC. The V call is TRBV28, the J call TRBJ2-1; 8 bases are a match to TRBD1. This CDR3 has 12 amino acids. V shed 8 bases, J shed 4 bases, and the junction held 1 base outside the gene matches. CDR1 and CDR2 (germline): MDHEN, SYDVKM.

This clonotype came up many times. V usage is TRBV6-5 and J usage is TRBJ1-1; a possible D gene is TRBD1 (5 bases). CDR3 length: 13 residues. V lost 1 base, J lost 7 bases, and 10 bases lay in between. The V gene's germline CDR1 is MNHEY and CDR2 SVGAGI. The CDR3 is CASSYFSGFEAFF. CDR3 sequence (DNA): TGTGCCAGCAGTTACTTTTCAGGGTTTGAAGCTTTCTTT.

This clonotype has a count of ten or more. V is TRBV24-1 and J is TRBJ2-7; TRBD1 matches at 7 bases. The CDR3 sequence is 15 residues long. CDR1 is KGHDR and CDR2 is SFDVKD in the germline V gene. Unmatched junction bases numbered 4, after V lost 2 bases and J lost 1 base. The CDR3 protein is CATSDSRTGSYEQYF. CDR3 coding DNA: TGTGCCACCAGTGATTCTCGGACAGGTTCCTACGAGCAGTACTTC.

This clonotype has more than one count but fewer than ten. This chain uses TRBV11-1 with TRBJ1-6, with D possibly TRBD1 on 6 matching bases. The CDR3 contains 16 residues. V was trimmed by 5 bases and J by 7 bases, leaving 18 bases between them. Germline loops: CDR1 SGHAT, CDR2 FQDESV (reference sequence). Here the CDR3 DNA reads TGTGCCAGCAGCCAGCCCCCGGAAGGGGGAAATTCACCCCTCCACTTT. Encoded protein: CASSQPPEGGNSPLHF.

The CDR3: CASMGSTGNTIYF. CDR3 in DNA: TGTGCCAGCATGGGCTCGACTGGAAACACCATATATTTT. The chain employs TRBV2 and TRBJ1-3; unclear D gene. The CDR3 has 13 amino acids. Trimming took off 7 bases at V and 2 bases at J, with 9 bases between the two ends. CDR1 is SNHLY and CDR2 is FYNNEI in the germline V gene.

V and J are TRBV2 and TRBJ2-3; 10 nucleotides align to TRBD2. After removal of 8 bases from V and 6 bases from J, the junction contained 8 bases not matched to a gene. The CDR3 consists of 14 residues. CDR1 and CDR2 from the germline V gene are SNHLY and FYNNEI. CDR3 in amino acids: CASEAAGGQDTQYF. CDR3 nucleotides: TGTGCCAGCGAAGCAGCGGGGGGGCAGGATACGCAGTATTTT.